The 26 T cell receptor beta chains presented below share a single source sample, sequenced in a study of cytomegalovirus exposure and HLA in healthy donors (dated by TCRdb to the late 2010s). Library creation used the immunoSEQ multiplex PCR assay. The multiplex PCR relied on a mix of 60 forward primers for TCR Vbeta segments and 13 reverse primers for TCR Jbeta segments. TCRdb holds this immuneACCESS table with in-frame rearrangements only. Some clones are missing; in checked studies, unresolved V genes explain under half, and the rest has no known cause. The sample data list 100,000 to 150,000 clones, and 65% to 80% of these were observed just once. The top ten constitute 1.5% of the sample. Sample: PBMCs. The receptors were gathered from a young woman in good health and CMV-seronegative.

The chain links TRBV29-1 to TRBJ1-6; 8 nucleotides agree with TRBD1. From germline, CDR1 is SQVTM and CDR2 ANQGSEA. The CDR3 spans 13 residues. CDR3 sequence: CGGSQGANSPLHF. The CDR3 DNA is TGCGGAGGTAGTCAGGGGGCCAATTCACCCCTCCACTTT. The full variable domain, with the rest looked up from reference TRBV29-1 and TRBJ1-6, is SAVISQKPSRDICQRGTSLTIQCQVDSQVTMMFWYRQQPGQSLTLIATANQGSEATYESGFVIDKFPISRPNLTFSTLTVSNMSPEDSSIYLCGGSQGANSPLHFGNGTRLTVT.

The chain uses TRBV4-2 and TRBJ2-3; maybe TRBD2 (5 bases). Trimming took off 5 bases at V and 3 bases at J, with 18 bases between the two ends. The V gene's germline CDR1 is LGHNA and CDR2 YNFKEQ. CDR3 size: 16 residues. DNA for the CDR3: TGTGCCAGCAGCTCACGCCGGGCTAGCCTGACAGATACGCAGTATTTT. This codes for CASSSRRASLTDTQYF.

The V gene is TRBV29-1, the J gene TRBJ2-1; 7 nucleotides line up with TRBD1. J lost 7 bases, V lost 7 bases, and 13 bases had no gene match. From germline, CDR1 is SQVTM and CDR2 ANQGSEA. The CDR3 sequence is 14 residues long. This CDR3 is CSAYDRARTNEQFF. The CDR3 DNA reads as TGCAGCGCCTATGACAGGGCGAGGACAAATGAGCAGTTCTTC.

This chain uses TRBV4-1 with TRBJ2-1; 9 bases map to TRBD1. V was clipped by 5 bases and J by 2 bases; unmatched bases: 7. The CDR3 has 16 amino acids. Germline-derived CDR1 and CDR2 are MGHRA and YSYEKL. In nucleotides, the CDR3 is TGCGCCAGCAGCTTTTTACGGGACAGGGCCTACAATGAGCAGTTCTTC. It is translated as CASSFLRDRAYNEQFF.

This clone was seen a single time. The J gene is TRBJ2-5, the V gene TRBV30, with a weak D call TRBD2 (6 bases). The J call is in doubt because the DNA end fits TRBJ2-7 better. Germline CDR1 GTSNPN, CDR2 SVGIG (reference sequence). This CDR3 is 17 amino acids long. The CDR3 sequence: CACPKVPGASHPYEQYF. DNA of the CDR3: TGTGCCTGCCCCAAAGTCCCGGGAGCTTCTCACCCCTACGAGCAGTACTTC.

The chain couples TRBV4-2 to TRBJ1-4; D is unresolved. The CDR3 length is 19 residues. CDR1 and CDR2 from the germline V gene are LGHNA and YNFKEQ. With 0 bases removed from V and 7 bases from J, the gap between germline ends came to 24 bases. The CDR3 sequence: CASSQDLTLGPGSAEKLFF. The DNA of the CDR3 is TGTGCCAGCAGCCAAGACCTGACCCTTGGGCCCGGTAGTGCTGAAAAACTGTTTTTT.

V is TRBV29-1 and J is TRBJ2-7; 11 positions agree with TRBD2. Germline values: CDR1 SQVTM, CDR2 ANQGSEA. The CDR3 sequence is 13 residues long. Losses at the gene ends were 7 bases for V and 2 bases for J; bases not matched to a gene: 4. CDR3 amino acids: CSAASGRTYEQYF. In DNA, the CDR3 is TGCAGCGCTGCTAGCGGGAGGACCTACGAGCAGTACTTC.

The CDR3 nucleotides read TGTGCCAGCAGCCAAGTATCGGCAGGCAGCTCTGGAAACACCATATATTTT. This codes for CASSQVSAGSSGNTIYF. The chain carries TRBV4-2 and TRBJ1-3, with D unresolved. CDR1 and CDR2 from the germline V gene are LGHNA and YNFKEQ. The length of the CDR3 is 17 residues. V was pared by 1 base and J by 0 bases, with 13 bases between.

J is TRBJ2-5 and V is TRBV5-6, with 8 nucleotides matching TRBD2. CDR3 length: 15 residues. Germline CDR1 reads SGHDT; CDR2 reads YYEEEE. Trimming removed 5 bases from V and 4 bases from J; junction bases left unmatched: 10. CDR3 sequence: CASRGQREIVETQYF. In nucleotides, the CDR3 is TGTGCCAGCAGAGGGCAGCGGGAGATTGTAGAGACCCAGTACTTC.

The CDR3 reads CAWGKEGGAGSYNEQFF. CDR3 bases: TGTGCCTGGGGCAAAGAGGGCGGCGCGGGGTCCTACAATGAGCAGTTCTTC. The chain employs TRBV30 and TRBJ2-1, with D possibly being TRBD2 (6 bases). CDR3 size: 17 residues. V was clipped by 5 bases and J by 1 base, with 21 bases between them. Germline V gene data show CDR1 as GTSNPN and CDR2 as SVGIG (reference sequence).

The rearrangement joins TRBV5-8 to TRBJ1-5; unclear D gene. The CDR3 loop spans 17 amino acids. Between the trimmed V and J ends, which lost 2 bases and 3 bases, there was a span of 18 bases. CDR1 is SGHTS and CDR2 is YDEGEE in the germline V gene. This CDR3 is CASSFIKVSSANQPQHF. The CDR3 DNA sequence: TGTGCCAGCAGCTTTATCAAAGTGAGCTCTGCCAATCAGCCCCAGCATTTT.

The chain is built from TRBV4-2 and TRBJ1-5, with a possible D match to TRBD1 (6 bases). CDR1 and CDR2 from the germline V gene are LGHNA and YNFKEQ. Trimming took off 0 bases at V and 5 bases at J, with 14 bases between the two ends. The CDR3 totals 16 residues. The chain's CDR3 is CASSQDWTQGYQPQHF. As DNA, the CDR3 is TGTGCCAGCAGCCAAGATTGGACACAGGGCTATCAGCCCCAGCATTTT.

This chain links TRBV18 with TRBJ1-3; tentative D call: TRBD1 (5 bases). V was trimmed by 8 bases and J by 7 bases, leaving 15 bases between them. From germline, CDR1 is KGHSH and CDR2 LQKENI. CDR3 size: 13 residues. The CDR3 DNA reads TGTGCCAGCCGATCACTGCAGGGCAACACCATATATTTT. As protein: CASRSLQGNTIYF.

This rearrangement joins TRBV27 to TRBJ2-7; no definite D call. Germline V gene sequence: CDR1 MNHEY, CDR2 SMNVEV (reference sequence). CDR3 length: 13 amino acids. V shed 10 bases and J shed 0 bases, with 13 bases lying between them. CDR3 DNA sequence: TGTGCCACCAAACGCGCTACCTCCTACGAGCAGTACTTC. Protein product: CATKRATSYEQYF.

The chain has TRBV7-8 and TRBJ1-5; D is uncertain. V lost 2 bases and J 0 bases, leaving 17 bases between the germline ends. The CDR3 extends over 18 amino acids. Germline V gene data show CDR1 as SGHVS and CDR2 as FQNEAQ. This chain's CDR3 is CASSLQGPSYYSNQPQHF. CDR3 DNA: TGTGCCAGCAGCTTACAAGGCCCCTCTTACTATAGCAATCAGCCCCAGCATTTT.

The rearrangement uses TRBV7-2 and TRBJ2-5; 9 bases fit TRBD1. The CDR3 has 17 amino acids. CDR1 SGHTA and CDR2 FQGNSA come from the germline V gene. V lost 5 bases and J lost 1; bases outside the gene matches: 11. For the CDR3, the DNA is TGTGCCAGCAGCCAAAGCTGGGACAGGGCCTTCCAAGAGACCCAGTACTTC. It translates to CASSQSWDRAFQETQYF.

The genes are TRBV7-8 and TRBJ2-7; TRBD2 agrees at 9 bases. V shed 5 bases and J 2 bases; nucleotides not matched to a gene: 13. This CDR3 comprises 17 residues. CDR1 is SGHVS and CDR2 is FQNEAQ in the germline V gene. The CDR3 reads CASSHDRISGGAYEQYF. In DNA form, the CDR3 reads TGTGCCAGCAGCCATGATAGAATTAGCGGGGGTGCCTACGAGCAGTACTTC.

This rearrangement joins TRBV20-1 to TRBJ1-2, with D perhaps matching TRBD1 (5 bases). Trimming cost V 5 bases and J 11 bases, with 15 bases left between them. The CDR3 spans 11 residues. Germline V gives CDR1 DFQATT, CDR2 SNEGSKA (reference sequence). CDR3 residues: CSALLGGSYTF. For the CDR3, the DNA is TGCAGTGCTCTCCTCGGGGGGAGTTACACCTTC.

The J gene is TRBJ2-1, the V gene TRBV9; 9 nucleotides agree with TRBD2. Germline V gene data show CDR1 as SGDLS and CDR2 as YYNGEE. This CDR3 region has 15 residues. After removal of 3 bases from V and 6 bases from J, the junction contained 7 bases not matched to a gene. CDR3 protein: CASSAVAGAGNEQFF. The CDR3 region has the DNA TGTGCCAGCAGCGCCGTAGCGGGAGCGGGCAATGAGCAGTTCTTC.

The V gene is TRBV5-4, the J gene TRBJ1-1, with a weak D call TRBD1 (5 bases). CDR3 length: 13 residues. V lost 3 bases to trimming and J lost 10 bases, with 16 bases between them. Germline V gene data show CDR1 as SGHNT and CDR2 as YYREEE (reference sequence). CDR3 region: CASSSSGEFVAFF. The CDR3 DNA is TGTGCCAGCAGCTCGTCGGGGGAATTCGTAGCTTTCTTT. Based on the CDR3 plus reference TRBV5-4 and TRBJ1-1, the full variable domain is ETGVTQSPTHLIKTRGQQVTLRCSSQSGHNTVSWYQQALGQGPQFIFQYYREEENGRGNFPPRFSGLQFPNYSSELNVNALELDDSALYLCASSSSGEFVAFFGQGTRLTVV.

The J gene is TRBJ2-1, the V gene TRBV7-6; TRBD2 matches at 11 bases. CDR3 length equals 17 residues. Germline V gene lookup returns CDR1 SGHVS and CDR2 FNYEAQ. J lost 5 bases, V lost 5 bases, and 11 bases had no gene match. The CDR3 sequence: CASSLIAGGPGNNEQFF. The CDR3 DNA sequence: TGTGCCAGCAGCCTAATAGCGGGAGGGCCGGGTAACAATGAGCAGTTCTTC. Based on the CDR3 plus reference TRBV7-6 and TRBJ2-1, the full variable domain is GAGVSQSPRYKVTKRGQDVALRCDPISGHVSLYWYRQALGQGPEFLTYFNYEAQQDKSGLPNDRFSAERPEGSISTLTIQRTEQRDSAMYRCASSLIAGGPGNNEQFFGPGTRLTVL.

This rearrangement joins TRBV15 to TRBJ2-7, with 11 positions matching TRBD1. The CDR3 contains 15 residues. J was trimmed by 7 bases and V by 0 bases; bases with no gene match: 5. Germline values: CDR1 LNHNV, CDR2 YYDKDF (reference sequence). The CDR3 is CATSRDRDRGVEQYF. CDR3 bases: TGTGCCACCAGCAGAGACCGGGACAGGGGGGTAGAGCAGTACTTC.

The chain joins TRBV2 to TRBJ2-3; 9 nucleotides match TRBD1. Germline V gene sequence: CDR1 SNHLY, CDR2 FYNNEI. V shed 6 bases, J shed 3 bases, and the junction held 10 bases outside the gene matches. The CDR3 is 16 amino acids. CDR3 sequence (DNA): TGTGCCAGCAGCGCCGGGACAGGGCGAAAAACAGATACGCAGTATTTT. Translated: CASSAGTGRKTDTQYF.

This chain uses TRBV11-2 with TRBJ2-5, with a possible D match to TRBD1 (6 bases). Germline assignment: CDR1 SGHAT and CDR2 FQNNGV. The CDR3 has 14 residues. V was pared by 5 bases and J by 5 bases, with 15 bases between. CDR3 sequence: CASSHPRGTETQYF. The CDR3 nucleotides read TGTGCCAGCAGCCACCCAAGGGGGACGGAGACCCAGTACTTC.

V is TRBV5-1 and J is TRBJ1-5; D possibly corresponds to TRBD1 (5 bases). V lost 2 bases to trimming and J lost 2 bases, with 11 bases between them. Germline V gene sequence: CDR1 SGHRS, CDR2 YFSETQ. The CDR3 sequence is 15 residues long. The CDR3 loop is CASSFGPGGNQPQHF. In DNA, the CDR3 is TGCGCCAGCAGCTTCGGACCGGGGGGCAATCAGCCCCAGCATTTT.

CDR3 loop: CASMKLAGGLYEQYF. CDR3 sequence (DNA): TGTGCCAGCATGAAACTAGCGGGAGGATTGTACGAGCAGTACTTC. The chain carries TRBV6-1 and TRBJ2-7, with 12 bases fitting TRBD2. This CDR3 is built from 15 residues. The J segment lost 4 bases and the V segment lost 7 bases, leaving 8 bases of the junction unmatched. Germline values: CDR1 MNHNS, CDR2 SASEGT.